These 19 T cell receptor beta chains originate from one sample sequenced in a study of neurological immune-mediated disorders (dated by TCRdb to about 2019). Library preparation was by 5' RACE. The instrument given in TCRdb is Illumina HiSeq 2500. TCRdb took the public reads, trimmed them with fastp at Q25, ran MiXCR for clone calling and kept in-frame beta chains. Entries that share a CDR3 protein sequence are merged under the most common genes and DNA. The sample table lists nearly 60,000 distinct CDR3 sequences, around 3.6% of them with a count of one. The top ten constitute under 4% of the sample. The material sequenced was PBMCs. The receptors stem from a woman in her 30s with multiple sclerosis.

In its sample, this clonotype was seen many times. The genes are TRBV12-3 or TRBV12-4 and TRBJ2-1; the D is unclear. The V end lost 3 bases, the J end lost 2 bases, and 11 bases lay between the germline ends. CDR3 length equals 15 residues. The CDR3, as DNA: TGTGCCAGCAGTTTCCCTGCGGAAACCTACAATGAGCAGTTCTTC. Translation gives CASSFPAETYNEQFF.

The table lists this clonotype with a few counts. The chain links TRBV6-2 or TRBV6-3 to TRBJ1-1, with D possibly matching TRBD1 (6 bases). Trimming cost V 6 bases and J 0 bases, with 11 bases left between them. Germline V gene data show CDR1 as MNHEY and CDR2 as SVGEGT. The CDR3 has 14 amino acids. The CDR3 protein is CASSLGHMNTEAFF. The CDR3 DNA sequence: TGTGCCAGCAGCCTGGGACACATGAACACTGAAGCTTTCTTT.

This clonotype was observed a few times. The V and J genes are TRBV6-1 and TRBJ2-4; D not certain. The V gene's germline CDR1 is MNHNS and CDR2 SASEGT. The CDR3 runs 13 residues. V shed 9 bases and J shed 3 bases, with 12 bases lying between them. CDR3 protein: CASYEWGKNIQYF. The CDR3 DNA reads as TGTGCCAGTTACGAATGGGGCAAAAACATTCAGTACTTC.

This clonotype has a count of ten or more. This chain uses TRBV2 with TRBJ2-7; possible D gene TRBD2, 5 bases. Trimming cost V 4 bases and J 1 base, with 5 bases left between them. This CDR3 comprises 12 residues. CDR1 SNHLY and CDR2 FYNNEI come from the germline V gene. CDR3 sequence reads: CASSGESYEQYF. In DNA, the CDR3 is TGTGCCAGCAGTGGGGAGTCCTACGAGCAGTACTTC.

This clonotype was seen ten or more times. The rearrangement joins TRBV5-1 to TRBJ1-2, with a possible D match to TRBD1 (5 bases). The CDR3 is made up of 16 amino acids. Trimming removed 4 bases from V and 3 bases from J, with 19 bases in between. Germline CDR1 and CDR2: SGHRS and YFSETQ. The CDR3 loop is CASSVGHPLRDYGYTF. CDR3 in DNA: TGCGCCAGCAGCGTCGGACACCCCCTGAGGGACTATGGCTACACCTTC.

Many counts were recorded for this clonotype. V is TRBV7-3 and J is TRBJ2-1, with TRBD2 matching 8 bases. Germline loops: CDR1 SGHTA, CDR2 FQGTGA. Trimming cost V 1 base and J 2 bases; bases outside gene matches: 1. The CDR3 spans 15 residues. CDR3 loop: CASSLSSGAYNEQFF. The CDR3 coding sequence is TGTGCCAGCAGCTTAAGTAGCGGGGCCTACAATGAGCAGTTCTTC.

This clonotype came up many times. The genes are TRBV4-1 and TRBJ1-1, with D possibly being TRBD1 (5 bases). This CDR3 spans 16 amino acids. The germline CDR1 and CDR2 sequences are MGHRA and YSYEKL. V lost 6 bases and J 0 bases, leaving 17 bases between the germline ends. CDR3 residues: CASSRTGTGMNTEAFF. As DNA, the CDR3 is TGCGCCAGCAGTCGTACCGGGACTGGGATGAACACTGAAGCTTTCTTT.

The rearrangement links TRBV5-1 to TRBJ2-7; D could derive from TRBD1 or TRBD2 (6 bases each). Trimming stripped 1 base from V and 6 bases from J, with 17 bases between. The CDR3 spans 15 residues. In germline, CDR1 is SGHRS, CDR2 YFSETQ. CDR3 in amino acids: CASSLNTGGGLEQYF. CDR3 in DNA: TGCGCCAGCAGCTTGAATACAGGAGGGGGGCTCGAGCAGTACTTC.

This clonotype has a count of ten or more. The chain uses TRBV20-1 and TRBJ1-2, with 7 bases fitting TRBD1. V shed 5 bases, J shed 7 bases, and the junction held 13 bases outside the gene matches. The CDR3 has 14 residues. Germline CDR1 reads DFQATT; CDR2 reads SNEGSKA (reference sequence). Here the CDR3 reads CSAPPSTGFPGYTF. The CDR3 nucleotides are TGCAGTGCTCCGCCCTCGACAGGGTTCCCTGGCTACACCTTC.

This clonotype was seen ten or more times. The chain carries TRBV7-3 and TRBJ1-1; D might be TRBD1 (5 bases). The CDR3 has 16 amino acids. Trimming left V 4 bases short and J 0 bases short, with 15 bases between. Looked up from germline, CDR1 is SGHTA and CDR2 is FQGTGA. The CDR3 sequence: CASSSPVGTVNTEAFF. The CDR3, as DNA: TGTGCCAGCAGCTCACCGGTAGGGACGGTGAACACTGAAGCTTTCTTT.

This clonotype occurred a few times. Here the CDR3 reads CASSAGTSASEQYF. The DNA for the CDR3 is TGTGCCAGCAGTGCCGGGACTAGCGCATCTGAGCAGTACTTC. The gene calls are TRBV2 and TRBJ2-7, with TRBD2 matching over 10 bases. Germline values: CDR1 SNHLY, CDR2 FYNNEI. V was pared by 4 bases and J by 7 bases, with 7 bases of the junction left unmatched. This CDR3 spans 14 amino acids.

The table lists this clonotype with many counts. The chain uses TRBV5-1 and TRBJ2-7, with 9 nucleotides matching TRBD1. Unmatched junction bases numbered 8, after V lost 2 bases and J lost 2 bases. The CDR3 is 16 residues long. Germline-derived CDR1 and CDR2 are SGHRS and YFSETQ. CDR3 residues: CASSLYLGQGTYEQYF. The DNA for the CDR3 is TGCGCCAGCAGCTTATATTTGGGACAGGGAACCTACGAGCAGTACTTC.

Ten or more counts support this clonotype. The chain joins TRBV7-3 to TRBJ2-1; possibly TRBD1 for D (6 bases). Trimming took off 0 bases at V and 4 bases at J, with 10 bases between the two ends. There are 15 residues in the CDR3. The germline V gene has CDR1 SGHTA and CDR2 FQGTGA. CDR3 coding DNA: TGTGCCAGCAGCTTAACTGGGGGCGAATACAATGAGCAGTTCTTC. Translation gives CASSLTGGEYNEQFF.

This clonotype appeared a few times. This clone may be a read error of a much larger clone one base away. The chain is built from TRBV5-1 and TRBJ2-7, with TRBD1 identical over 7 bases. Germline lookup yields CDR1 SGHRS and CDR2 YFSETQ. The CDR3 loop spans 15 amino acids. V shed 2 bases, J shed 7 bases, and the junction held 12 bases outside the gene matches. CDR3 residues: CASSFGDRLEGEQYF. CDR3 nucleotides: TGCGCCAGCAGCTTCGGGGACAGACTCGAGGGAGAGCAGTACTTC.

This clonotype was counted at least ten times. This rearrangement joins TRBV20-1 to TRBJ1-4, with 8 bases lining up with TRBD1. The CDR3 consists of 17 residues. CDR1 and CDR2 from the germline V gene are DFQATT and SNEGSKA (reference sequence). After removal of 0 bases from V and 5 bases from J, the junction contained 11 bases not matched to a gene. The CDR3 region has the DNA TGCAGTGCTAGAGAACAGGGGGGCGCAACTTTAAATGAAAAACTGTTTTTT. It is translated as CSAREQGGATLNEKLFF.

Remarks on this clonotype: The junction and the germline gene differ at one end; a read error may be behind it. The chain couples TRBV20-1 to TRBJ1-5; tentative D call: TRBD1 (6 bases). This CDR3 has 12 residues. Germline V gene data show CDR1 as DFQATT and CDR2 as SNEGSKA (reference sequence). The CDR3 region is CSTQGSNQPQNF. The CDR3 coding sequence is TGCAGTACACAGGGTAGCAATCAGCCCCAGAATTTT.

This clonotype was counted at least ten times. The V gene is TRBV20-1, the J gene TRBJ2-3; no definite D call. This CDR3 comprises 14 residues. Germline CDR1 is DFQATT and CDR2 is SNEGSKA (reference sequence). With 6 bases removed from V and 2 bases from J, the gap between germline ends came to 15 bases. CDR3 protein: CSAPVASVTDTQYF. CDR3 bases: TGCAGTGCCCCGGTAGCCAGCGTCACAGATACGCAGTATTTT.

This clonotype was recorded many times. This chain uses TRBV7-8 with TRBJ2-3; D is uncertain. The CDR3 covers 13 residues. The germline V gene has CDR1 SGHVS and CDR2 FQNEAQ. Trimming left V 5 bases short and J 4 bases short, with 10 bases between. CDR3 residues: CASSLRPADTQYF. The CDR3 DNA reads as TGTGCCAGCAGCCTCCGGCCGGCAGATACGCAGTATTTT.

The sample holds many counts of this clonotype. This chain joins TRBV5-6 and TRBJ2-2; D may be TRBD2 (6 bases). This CDR3 region has 15 residues. Trimming took 3 bases from V and 3 from J, leaving 12 bases between them. Germline CDR1 reads SGHDT; CDR2 reads YYEEEE. The chain's CDR3 is CASSSGTGYTGELFF. DNA of the CDR3: TGTGCCAGCAGCTCAGGGACTGGATACACCGGGGAGCTGTTTTTT.